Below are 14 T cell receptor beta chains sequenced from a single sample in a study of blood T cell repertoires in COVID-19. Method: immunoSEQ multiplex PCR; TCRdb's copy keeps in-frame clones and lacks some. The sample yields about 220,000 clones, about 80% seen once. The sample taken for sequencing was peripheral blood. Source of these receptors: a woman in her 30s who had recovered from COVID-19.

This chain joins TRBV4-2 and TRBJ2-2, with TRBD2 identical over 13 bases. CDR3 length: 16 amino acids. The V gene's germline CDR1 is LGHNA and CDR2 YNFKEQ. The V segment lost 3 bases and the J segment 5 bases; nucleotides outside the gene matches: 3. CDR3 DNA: TGTGCCAGCAGCCAGGAGACTAGCGGGAGGACCGGGGAGCTGTTTTTT. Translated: CASSQETSGRTGELFF.

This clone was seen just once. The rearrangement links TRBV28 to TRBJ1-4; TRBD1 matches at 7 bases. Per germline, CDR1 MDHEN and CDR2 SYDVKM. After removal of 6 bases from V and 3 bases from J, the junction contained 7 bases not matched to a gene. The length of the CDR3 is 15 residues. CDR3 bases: TGTGCCAGCAGCCCCGACAGGGTAGCTAATGAAAAACTGTTTTTT. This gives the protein CASSPDRVANEKLFF.

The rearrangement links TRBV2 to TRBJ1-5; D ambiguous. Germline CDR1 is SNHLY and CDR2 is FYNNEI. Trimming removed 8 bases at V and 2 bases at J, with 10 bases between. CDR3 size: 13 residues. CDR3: CASAGEGNQPQHF. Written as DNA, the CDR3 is TGTGCCAGCGCGGGAGAGGGCAATCAGCCCCAGCATTTT.

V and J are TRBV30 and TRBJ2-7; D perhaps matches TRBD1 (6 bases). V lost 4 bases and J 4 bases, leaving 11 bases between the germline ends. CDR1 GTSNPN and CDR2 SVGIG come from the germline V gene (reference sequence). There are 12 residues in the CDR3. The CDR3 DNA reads TGTGCCTGGACCCGAGGGGGATACGAGCAGTACTTC. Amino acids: CAWTRGGYEQYF.

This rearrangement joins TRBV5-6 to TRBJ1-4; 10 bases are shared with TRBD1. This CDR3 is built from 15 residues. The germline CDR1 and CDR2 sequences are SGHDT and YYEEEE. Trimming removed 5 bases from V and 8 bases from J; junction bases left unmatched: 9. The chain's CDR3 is CASSNRDRGGEKLFF. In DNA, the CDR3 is TGTGCCAGCAGTAACCGGGACAGGGGTGGCGAAAAACTGTTTTTT.

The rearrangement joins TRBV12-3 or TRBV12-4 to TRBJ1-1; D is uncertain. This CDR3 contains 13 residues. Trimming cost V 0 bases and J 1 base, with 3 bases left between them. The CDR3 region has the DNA TGTGCCAGCAGTTTAGCAGCGAACACTGAAGCTTTCTTT. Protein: CASSLAANTEAFF.

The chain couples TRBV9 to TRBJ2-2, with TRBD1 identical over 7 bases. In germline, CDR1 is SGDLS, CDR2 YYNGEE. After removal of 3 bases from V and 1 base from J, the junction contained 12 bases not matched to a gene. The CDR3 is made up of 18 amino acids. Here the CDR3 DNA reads TGTGCCAGCAGCGGGTCAGGGGGTACGGGTAGGAACACCGGGGAGCTGTTTTTT. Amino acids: CASSGSGGTGRNTGELFF.

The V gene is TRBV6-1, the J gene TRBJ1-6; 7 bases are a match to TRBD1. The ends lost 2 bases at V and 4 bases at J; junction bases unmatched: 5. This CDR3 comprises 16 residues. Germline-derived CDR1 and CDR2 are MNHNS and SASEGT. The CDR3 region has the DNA TGTGCCAGCAGTGAAAGGGACAGACGATATAATTCACCCCTCCACTTT. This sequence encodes CASSERDRRYNSPLHF.

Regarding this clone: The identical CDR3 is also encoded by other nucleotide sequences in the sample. For the CDR3, the DNA is TGTGCCAGCAGCGGCGGACTAGCGGGGATTACAGATACGCAGTATTTT. Amino acid sequence: CASSGGLAGITDTQYF. The rearrangement uses TRBV5-4 and TRBJ2-3; 12 bases map to TRBD2. The trim removed 4 bases at V and 3 bases at J, leaving 6 bases unmatched. Looked up from germline, CDR1 is SGHNT and CDR2 is YYREEE (reference sequence). This CDR3 spans 16 amino acids.

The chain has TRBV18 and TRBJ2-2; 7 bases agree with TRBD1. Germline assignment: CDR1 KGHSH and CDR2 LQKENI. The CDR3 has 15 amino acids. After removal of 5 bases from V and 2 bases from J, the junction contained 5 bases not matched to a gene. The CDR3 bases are TGTGCCAGCTCAACCGGGACAGAAAACACCGGGGAGCTGTTTTTT. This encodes CASSTGTENTGELFF.

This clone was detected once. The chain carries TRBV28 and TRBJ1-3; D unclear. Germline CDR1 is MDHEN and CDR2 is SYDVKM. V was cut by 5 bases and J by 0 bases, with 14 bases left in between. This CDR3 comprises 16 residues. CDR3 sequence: CASSPPGHYSGNTIYF. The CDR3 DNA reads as TGTGCCAGCAGTCCTCCGGGTCATTACTCTGGAAACACCATATATTTT.

The CDR3 region has the DNA TGTGCCAGCAGCTTGTTAGGGGGTTCTGGAAACACCATATATTTT. This codes for CASSLLGGSGNTIYF. The rearrangement links TRBV5-5 to TRBJ1-3, with D maybe TRBD1 (6 bases). V lost 1 base and J 1 base, leaving 9 bases between the germline ends. CDR1 SGHKS and CDR2 YYEKEE come from the germline V gene (reference sequence). The CDR3 has 15 amino acids.

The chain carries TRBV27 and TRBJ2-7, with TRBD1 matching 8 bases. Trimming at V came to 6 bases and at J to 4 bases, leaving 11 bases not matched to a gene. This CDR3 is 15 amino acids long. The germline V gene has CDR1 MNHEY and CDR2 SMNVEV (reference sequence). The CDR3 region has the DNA TGTGCCAGCAGCCCGGACAGGGTCGACCCATACGAGCAGTACTTC. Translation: CASSPDRVDPYEQYF.

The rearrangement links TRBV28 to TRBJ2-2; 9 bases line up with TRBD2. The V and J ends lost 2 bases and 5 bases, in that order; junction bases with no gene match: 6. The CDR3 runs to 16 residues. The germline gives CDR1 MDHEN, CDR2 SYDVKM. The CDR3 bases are TGTGCCAGCAGTTTAGCGGGAGGGCCGGTGACCGGGGAGCTGTTTTTT. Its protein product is CASSLAGGPVTGELFF.